Sequencing of this T cell receptor beta chain was carried out in a study of regulatory T cells in long-lasting Graves disease. Study results and caveats: In persistent patients, shared public clonotypes (more than 2,500) outnumbered those in new patients (approximately 970).

For this clonotype: What it binds is not known. One end of the junction is discordant with germline, which a read error may explain.

Indicated time point: newly diagnosed GD, antithyroid drugs for less than 3 months. The authors made the TCR library using RNA they extracted from PBMCs. Combining iRepertoire HTBI primers with Arm-PCR of CDR3 regions, the authors built TCR beta libraries. TCRdb itself ran the multiplex PCR reads through MiXCR, one entry per CDR3 protein. The sample lists around 400,000 distinct CDR3 sequences; roughly 15% were seen once. These sequences were also reported in another study, on T cells in Graves' hyperthyroidism and ophthalmopathy. That report notes: Researchers ran a first-round RT-PCR on the TCR CDR3 using the HTBI primer set. Most clonotypes expanded in thyroid above 0.001 were likewise present in blood.

Here the sequenced sample was peripheral blood mononuclear cells (PBMCs), taken at new diagnosis, from a patient treated with antithyroid drugs. This TCR came from a woman aged 40 to 49 with Graves disease.

The CDR3 DNA is TGTGCTAGTGGTCCCCGGGCCGACGCCTACGGGCAGTACTTC. It yields the protein CASGPRADAYGQYF. V is TRBV12-5 and J is TRBJ2-7, with unresolved D. Germline values: CDR1 LGHNT, CDR2 FRNRAP. The CDR3 spans 14 residues.